These T cell receptor beta chains were read from a single sample in a study of cytomegalovirus exposure and HLA in healthy donors. Measured with immunoSEQ multiplex PCR; TCRdb has only the in-frame clones, and not every one. The sample comprises 140,000 to 150,000 clones, over 65% of which are singletons, and just under 3% rests with the top ten. The sample consisted of PBMCs. The receptors were gathered from a female donor in good health and CMV-seronegative. Both conserved end residues are trimmed from each CDR3. Fields, in order: CDR3 protein, J gene, D gene, V gene. The D gene is left open where the match is weak.

ASSLGLAGRLIGSYEQY,TRBJ2-7,TRBD2,TRBV5-1
ASSLDWATEQF,TRBJ2-1,.,TRBV5-4
ASRGQGAGELF,TRBJ2-2,TRBD1,TRBV9
ASSLGTGAGELF,TRBJ2-2,.,TRBV5-1
ASRSGLWDYYGYP,TRBJ1-2,.,TRBV5-1
ASSLVPDRDTEAF,TRBJ1-1,TRBD1,TRBV5-8
ASSLGRRGQTEAF,TRBJ1-1,.,TRBV27
ALRGPTNYGYT,TRBJ1-2,TRBD1,TRBV30
DKLIQETQY,TRBJ2-5,.,TRBV7-3
ASSELAGTEAF,TRBJ1-1,.,TRBV25-1
AIMSGGSSYNEQF,TRBJ2-1,TRBD2,TRBV10-3
ASSFQHSGAGTDTQY,TRBJ2-3,.,TRBV9
SSSPPGQGTNTEAF,TRBJ1-1,TRBD1,TRBV7-9
ASSLVGTTNTGELF,TRBJ2-2,.,TRBV5-1
ASSFGQPQETQY,TRBJ2-5,.,TRBV7-2
ASSQGRDRGRGGIYEQY,TRBJ2-7,TRBD1,TRBV4-3
ASSLWDITNTEAF,TRBJ1-1,.,TRBV5-1
ASSDIGGEQF,TRBJ2-1,.,TRBV10-1
ASRIQPNNEKLF,TRBJ1-4,.,TRBV5-4
ASSQAGGLYEQY,TRBJ2-7,TRBD2,TRBV5-1
ASNLPDLQGGNYEQY,.,.,TRBV21-1
ASSQTASGGTYNEQF,TRBJ2-1,TRBD2,TRBV4-2
ASSGQFTGELF,TRBJ2-2,.,TRBV11-2
AWGLGLQKLF,TRBJ1-4,.,TRBV30
ASSQGTALSSYNEQF,TRBJ2-1,.,TRBV28
AWNNRDEQY,TRBJ2-7,.,TRBV30
AISGGNSGSPYEQY,TRBJ2-7,TRBD2,TRBV10-3
ASSLRMSGGTYQETQY,TRBJ2-5,TRBD2,TRBV28
ASGSPGNLDEQY,TRBJ2-7,.,TRBV28
ATSSAGTRSGELF,TRBJ2-2,TRBD2,TRBV15
ASGVVRLEVDYNEQF,TRBJ2-1,.,TRBV12-5
ASSLVVGTGKNEKLF,TRBJ1-4,TRBD1,TRBV7-9
ASSLFTGTGNTEAF,TRBJ1-1,TRBD1,TRBV5-1
ASRPGQGRGTEAF,TRBJ1-1,TRBD1,TRBV5-1
ASSSGTDSYTQY,TRBJ2-3,TRBD1,TRBV5-1
ASEKDRGNSPLH,TRBJ1-6,TRBD1,TRBV30
ASSQTANTEAF,TRBJ1-1,.,TRBV6-5
ASSFPGSSYNSPLH,TRBJ1-6,.,TRBV7-2
ASSLDLAGGTDTQY,TRBJ2-3,TRBD2,TRBV5-1
ASSLSGSSTDTQY,TRBJ2-3,.,TRBV6-5
ASSVEIQGGSTEAF,TRBJ1-1,.,TRBV9
ASSPGDSYEQY,TRBJ2-7,.,TRBV4-2
AWSVRGSTDTQY,TRBJ2-3,.,TRBV30
ASSRPVTGGDYGYT,TRBJ1-2,TRBD1,TRBV5-6
ASSLAGTGVYEQY,TRBJ2-7,TRBD1,TRBV7-9
ASRRTGGEGYT,TRBJ1-2,TRBD1,TRBV6-5
ASRLAVRRAGELF,TRBJ2-2,.,TRBV12-2
SSSLLVGRHSYEQY,TRBJ2-7,.,TRBV7-9
AISDQQRSGTGELF,TRBJ2-2,.,TRBV10-3
AISESRGNTEAF,TRBJ1-1,.,TRBV10-3
ASSPTLGVDTEAF,TRBJ1-1,.,TRBV7-9
ASSIVSSGGDEQF,TRBJ2-1,TRBD2,TRBV19
ASSVASPGESSGNTIY,TRBJ1-3,.,TRBV9
ASSSYDLSASYNEQF,TRBJ2-1,.,TRBV27
ASSPGTGDEKLF,TRBJ1-4,TRBD1,TRBV4-2
ASSLVRTGQGKL,TRBJ2-1,TRBD1,TRBV5-8
ASKAGDSGNTIY,TRBJ1-3,.,TRBV28
ASSLSLSYEQY,TRBJ2-7,.,TRBV27
ASSQRILAGSFYEQY,TRBJ2-7,TRBD2,TRBV4-1